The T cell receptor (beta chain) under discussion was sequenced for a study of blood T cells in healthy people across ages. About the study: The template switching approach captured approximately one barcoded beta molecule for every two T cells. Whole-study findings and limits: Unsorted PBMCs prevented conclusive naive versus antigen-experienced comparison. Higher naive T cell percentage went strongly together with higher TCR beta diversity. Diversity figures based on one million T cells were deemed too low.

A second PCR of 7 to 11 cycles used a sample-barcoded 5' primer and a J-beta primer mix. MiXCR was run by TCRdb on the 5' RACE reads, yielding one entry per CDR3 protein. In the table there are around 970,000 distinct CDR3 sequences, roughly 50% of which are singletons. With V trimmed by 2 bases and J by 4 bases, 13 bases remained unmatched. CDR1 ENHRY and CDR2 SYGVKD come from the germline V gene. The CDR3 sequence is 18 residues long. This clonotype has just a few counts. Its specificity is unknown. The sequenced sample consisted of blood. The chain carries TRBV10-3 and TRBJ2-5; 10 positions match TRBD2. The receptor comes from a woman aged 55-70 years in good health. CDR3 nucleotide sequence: TGTGCCATCAGTGAGCGGGAATTGCTAGCGGGAGATGTAGAGACCCAGTACTTC. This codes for CAISERELLAGDVETQYF.